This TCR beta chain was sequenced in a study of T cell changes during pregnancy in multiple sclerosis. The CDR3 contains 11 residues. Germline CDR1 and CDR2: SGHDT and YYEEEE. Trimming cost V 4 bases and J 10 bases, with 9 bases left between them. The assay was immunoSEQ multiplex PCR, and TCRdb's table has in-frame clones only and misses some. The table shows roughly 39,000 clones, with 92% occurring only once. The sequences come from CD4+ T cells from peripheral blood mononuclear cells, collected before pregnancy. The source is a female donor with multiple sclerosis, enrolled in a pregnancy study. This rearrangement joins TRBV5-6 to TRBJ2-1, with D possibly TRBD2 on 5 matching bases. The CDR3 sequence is CASSLKREQFF. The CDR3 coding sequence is TGTGCCAGCAGCCTCAAGCGGGAGCAGTTCTTC.